The entry below gives a single T cell receptor beta chain sequence along with its context. Its target is unknown. Germline V lookup: CDR1 SQVTM, CDR2 ANQGSEA. Trimming stripped 1 base from V and 0 bases from J, with 12 bases between. The CDR3 has 15 amino acids. This record comes from a study of cytomegalovirus exposure and HLA in healthy donors. Whole-study results and caveats: The study recorded about 160 TCR beta chains that were cytomegalovirus-associated.

The PCR made use of 60 Vbeta and 13 Jbeta primers. Assay: immunoSEQ multiplex PCR; the TCRdb copy retains only in-frame clones and omits some. This repertoire shows 210,000 or so clones, roughly 78% found once; its top ten account for less than 0.6%. The rearrangement uses TRBV29-1 and TRBJ1-2; D uncertain. The TCR comes from a boy between 5 and 17 years old in good health and CMV-seronegative. Sequenced sample: PBMCs. The CDR3 bases are TGCAGCGTTGAAGTGGGAGGACCGACTAACTATGGCTACACCTTC. This codes for CSVEVGGPTNYGYTF. Full variable domain (remainder filled in from reference TRBV29-1 and TRBJ1-2): SAVISQKPSRDICQRGTSLTIQCQVDSQVTMMFWYRQQPGQSLTLIATANQGSEATYESGFVIDKFPISRPNLTFSTLTVSNMSPEDSSIYLCSVEVGGPTNYGYTFGSGTRLTVV.